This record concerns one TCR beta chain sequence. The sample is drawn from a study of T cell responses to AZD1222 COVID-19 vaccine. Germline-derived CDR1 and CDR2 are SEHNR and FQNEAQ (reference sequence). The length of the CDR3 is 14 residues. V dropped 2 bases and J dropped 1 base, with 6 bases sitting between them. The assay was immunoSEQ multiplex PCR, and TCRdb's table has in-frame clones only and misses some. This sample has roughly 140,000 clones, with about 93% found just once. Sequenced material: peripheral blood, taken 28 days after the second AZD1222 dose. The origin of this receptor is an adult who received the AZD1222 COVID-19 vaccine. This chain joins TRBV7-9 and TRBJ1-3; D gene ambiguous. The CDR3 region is CASSLTQSGNTIYF. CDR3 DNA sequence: TGTGCCAGCAGCTTAACACAGTCTGGAAACACCATATATTTT.